The clone carrying this T cell receptor (beta chain) was counted between two and nine times. Antigen: not known. Samples came from axillary lymph nodes draining the breast cancer. Each CDR3 protein is one row after TCRdb ran MiXCR on the multiplex PCR reads. The table lists about 200,000 distinct CDR3 sequences, under 35% of them singletons. CDR1 is KGHSH and CDR2 is LQKENI in the germline V gene. This CDR3 region has 16 residues. V lost 3 bases and J lost 0, with 12 bases in between. This entry belongs to a study of breast tumors, draining lymph nodes, adjacent tissues. Study-wide results and caveats: Compared with lymph nodes, tumors were less diverse; compared with nontumor tissue, more. Most tumor T cells seemingly derive from lymph node, then expand in tumor. Tumor and nontumor repertoires were significantly more similar in luminal-like than in basal-like breast cancer.

The rearrangement joins TRBV18 to TRBJ1-3; D gene unclear. This TCR derives from a female donor with breast cancer. Some clones in this sample may be carry-over from other donors' samples. The material sequenced was axillary lymph node tissue. DNA of the CDR3: TGTGCCAGCTCACCGCCCTGGGCCTCCTCTGGAAACACCATATATTTT. Translated: CASSPPWASSGNTIYF.